Sequencing of this T cell receptor (beta chain) was carried out in a study of cytotoxic CD8 clonotypes in ibrutinib-treated CLL. For the study at large: Sequenced samples delivered averages of around 260,000 productive templates and 75,000 to 95,000 productive rearrangements. Findings and limits, study-wide: Contraction or stability on treatment characterized the public clonotypes, which were uncommon. Rising at ibrutinib response, clonality subsequently fell back toward baseline at progression.

This clone was seen more than once but under ten times. Its antigen is still unknown. The V end lost 3 bases, the J end lost 5 bases, and 16 bases lay between the germline ends. The CDR3 runs to 16 residues. The germline CDR1 and CDR2 sequences are SEHNR and FQNEAQ (reference sequence). TCRdb's table, derived via immunoSEQ multiplex PCR, lists solely in-frame clones and lacks some. The sample includes 150,000 to 250,000 clones, around three quarters seen only once; the top ten take about an eighth. The material sequenced was PBMCs, taken after 24 months of ibrutinib treatment. This chain joins TRBV7-9 and TRBJ1-4; a weak D match, TRBD1 (6 bases). This TCR came from a human donor with chronic lymphocytic leukemia. For the CDR3, the DNA is TGTGCCAGCAGCTTTCTCCTGGGCAGGGGCAATGAAAAACTGTTTTTT. Its protein product is CASSFLLGRGNEKLFF.